Included here is one T cell receptor beta chain sequence, with context. Antigen: not known. Alopecia areata patients gave lesional scalp punch biopsies and peripheral blood samples. The data were obtained in a study of CD8+ T cells in alopecia areata. Study-level results: Relative to normal scalp, lesional scalp, especially alopecia totalis/universalis, showed higher clonality.

TCR sequencing used cDNA made by reverse transcription of extracted RNA. This table comes from immunoSEQ multiplex PCR, and its TCRdb copy is limited to in-frame clones, with some not included. The sample has hundreds of thousands of clones, approximately 52% seen once. V was pared by 4 bases and J by 3 bases, with 7 bases of the junction left unmatched. The CDR3 consists of 17 residues. Germline CDR1 and CDR2: SGHRS and YFSETQ. This material consisted of CD4+ T cells sorted from blood, taken at week 0. This receptor was obtained from a human donor with alopecia areata. The genes are TRBV5-1 and TRBJ2-3; 14 bases agree with TRBD2. CDR3 residues: CASSIGTSGRVTDTQYF. In DNA form, the CDR3 reads TGCGCCAGCAGCATCGGGACTAGCGGGAGAGTGACAGATACGCAGTATTTT.